This T cell receptor beta chain emerged from a study of blood T cell repertoires in COVID-19. The age range of participants was 18 to 89 years, with residence in about two dozen US areas. Participant-reported clinical history was the basis for cohort assignment. This table comes from immunoSEQ multiplex PCR, and its TCRdb copy is limited to in-frame clones, with some not included. The repertoire holds about 260,000 clones, about 88% seen once, with around 4.1% in the top ten. The CDR3 totals 13 residues. The V and J ends lost 0 bases and 14 bases respectively, with 11 bases between them. Germline CDR1 reads MNHEY; CDR2 reads SVGAGI.

Sequencing used PBMCs or T cells enriched from blood (not recorded which). This TCR was sampled from a man aged 30 to 45 with acute COVID-19. The V gene is TRBV6-5, the J gene TRBJ1-6; D is unclear. As DNA, the CDR3 is TGTGCCAGCAGTTACTCGGAACAGTCTGCCCTCCACTTT. Translating it yields CASSYSEQSALHF.